The 7 T cell receptor beta chains reported below all come from one sample, sequenced in a study of OX40 agonist ivuxolimab in advanced cancers. Assay: immunoSEQ multiplex PCR; the TCRdb copy retains only in-frame clones and omits some. Here the sample spans about 84,000 clones, roughly 89% being singletons. This material consisted of CD4+ or CD8+ T cells sorted from blood, taken in a trial of the OX40 agonist ivuxolimab. These receptors came from an adult with an advanced solid tumor such as melanoma, head and neck, liver or kidney cancer.

The CDR3 DNA reads as TGCGCCAGCAGCTTGGCCCCAGGGGGCATCGAAAAACTGTTTTTT. Its protein is CASSLAPGGIEKLFF. The chain combines TRBV5-1 with TRBJ1-4; 8 bases are a match to TRBD1. This CDR3 contains 15 residues. The junction had 6 bases not matched to a gene; V was cut back by 0 bases and J by 8 bases. CDR1 and CDR2 (germline): SGHRS, YFSETQ.

The CDR3: CATKSVGTEAFF. The CDR3 DNA reads TGTGCCACCAAGTCCGTGGGGACTGAAGCTTTCTTT. The chain combines TRBV27 with TRBJ1-1; D ambiguous. The CDR3 runs 12 residues. Trimming pared 10 bases from V and 5 bases from J, leaving 14 bases between. Germline V gives CDR1 MNHEY, CDR2 SMNVEV (reference sequence).

The chain joins TRBV29-1 to TRBJ2-3; no firm D call. This CDR3 is built from 13 residues. The ends were cut back, 2 bases at V and 7 bases at J, with 13 bases in the middle. Germline values: CDR1 SQVTM, CDR2 ANQGSEA. The CDR3 sequence is CSVELLGGNTQYF. The CDR3 DNA follows: TGCAGCGTTGAACTTCTGGGTGGGAATACGCAGTATTTT.

This rearrangement joins TRBV18 to TRBJ1-1; D is unresolved. Germline V gene sequence: CDR1 KGHSH, CDR2 LQKENI. This CDR3 comprises 12 residues. The germline V and J ends were trimmed by 2 bases and 8 bases, with 9 bases remaining between them. For the CDR3, the DNA is TGTGCCAGCTCACCAGCGGTTGGCGAAGCTTTCTTT. Translation gives CASSPAVGEAFF. Full variable domain (missing parts from reference TRBV18 and TRBJ1-1): NAGVMQNPRHLVRRRGQEARLRCSPMKGHSHVYWYRQLPEEGLKFMVYLQKENIIDESGMPKERFSAEFPKEGPSILRIQQVVRGDSAAYFCASSPAVGEAFFGQGTRLTVV.

The chain uses TRBV4-2 and TRBJ1-3, with 8 bases lining up with TRBD1. Looked up from germline, CDR1 is LGHNA and CDR2 is YNFKEQ. The V segment lost 0 bases and the J segment 3 bases; nucleotides outside the gene matches: 7. The CDR3 length is 17 residues. The DNA of the CDR3 is TGTGCCAGCAGCCAAGATGCCCCAGGGGGCCTTGGAAACACCATATATTTT. Its protein is CASSQDAPGGLGNTIYF.

The rearrangement uses TRBV5-4 and TRBJ2-1, with 11 bases identical to TRBD1. J gave up 8 bases and V 4 bases, and 8 bases lay outside the gene matches. The CDR3 is made up of 15 amino acids. Per the germline V gene, CDR1 is SGHNT and CDR2 is YYREEE (reference sequence). The CDR3 spells CASSPQGQGAHEQFF. The DNA for the CDR3 is TGTGCCAGCAGCCCCCAAGGACAGGGGGCACATGAGCAGTTCTTC.

The chain recombines TRBV7-9 with TRBJ2-5, with 7 bases identical to TRBD1. This CDR3 region has 15 residues. Per the germline V gene, CDR1 is SEHNR and CDR2 is FQNEAQ (reference sequence). Trimming took 6 bases from V and 1 from J; bases not matched to a gene: 8. The CDR3 spells CASRGTDLPQETQYF. As DNA, the CDR3 is TGTGCCAGCAGGGGGACAGACCTACCCCAAGAGACCCAGTACTTC. Full variable domain (outside the CDR3, taken from reference TRBV7-9 and TRBJ2-5): DTGVSQNPRHKITKRGQNVTFRCDPISEHNRLYWYRQTLGQGPEFLTYFQNEAQLEKSRLLSDRFSAERPKGSFSTLEIQRTEQGDSAMYLCASRGTDLPQETQYFGPGTRLLVL.